This T cell receptor (beta chain) was captured by sequencing in a study of tumor-infiltrating lymphocytes in oesophageal squamous cell carcinoma. One entry per CDR3 protein results from TCRdb running MiXCR on the PCR reads. The data contain some 21,000 distinct CDR3 sequences, roughly two fifths of them singletons. This clonotype was recorded many times. Trimming took off 5 bases at V and 1 base at J, with 2 bases between the two ends. CDR3 length: 11 residues. Germline CDR1 and CDR2: MNHNS and SASEGT. The gene calls are TRBV6-1 and TRBJ1-2; D is undetermined. The specimen was esophageal tumor tissue. The source is a male donor with esophageal squamous cell carcinoma. The CDR3 here is CASSNNYGYTF. In DNA form, the CDR3 reads TGTGCCAGCAGTAATAACTATGGCTACACCTTC.